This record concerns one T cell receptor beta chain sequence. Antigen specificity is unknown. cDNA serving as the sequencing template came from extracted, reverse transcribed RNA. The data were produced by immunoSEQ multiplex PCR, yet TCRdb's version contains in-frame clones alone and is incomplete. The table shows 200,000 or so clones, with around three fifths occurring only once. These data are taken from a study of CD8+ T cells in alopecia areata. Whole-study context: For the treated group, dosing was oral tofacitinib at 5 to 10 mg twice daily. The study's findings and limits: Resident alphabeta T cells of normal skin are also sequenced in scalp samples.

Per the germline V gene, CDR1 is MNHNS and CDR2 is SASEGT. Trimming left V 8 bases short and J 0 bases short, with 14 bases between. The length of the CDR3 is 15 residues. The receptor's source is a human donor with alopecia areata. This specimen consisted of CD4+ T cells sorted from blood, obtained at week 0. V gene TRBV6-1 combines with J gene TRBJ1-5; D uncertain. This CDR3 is CASRPPGNSNQPQHF. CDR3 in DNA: TGTGCCAGCCGACCCCCGGGAAATAGCAATCAGCCCCAGCATTTT.